One sample yielded the 28 T cell receptor beta chains listed below, sequenced in a study of blood T cell repertoires in COVID-19. Generated by immunoSEQ multiplex PCR, the TCRdb table keeps only in-frame clones and is missing some. This table holds 180,000 or so clones, around 82% found once. Sequences were obtained from PBMCs or T cells enriched from blood (not recorded which). The receptor set was obtained from a man aged 40-50 years who had recovered from COVID-19.

This clone was seen once. The chain combines TRBV27 with TRBJ1-1, with 9 bases lining up with TRBD1. Per germline, CDR1 MNHEY and CDR2 SMNVEV (reference sequence). V lost 6 bases to trimming and J lost 5 bases; unmatched junction nucleotides: 10. The CDR3 runs 15 residues. The chain's CDR3 is CASSLTGGAGTEAFF. Written as DNA, the CDR3 is TGTGCCAGCAGCCTAACAGGGGGCGCGGGAACTGAAGCTTTCTTT.

This chain joins TRBV2 and TRBJ2-3, with 9 bases fitting TRBD2. The V and J ends lost 4 bases and 3 bases, in that order; junction bases with no gene match: 5. This CDR3 contains 15 residues. Germline V gene lookup returns CDR1 SNHLY and CDR2 FYNNEI. The CDR3 bases are TGTGCCAGCAGTGTGGGAGCGGGGGGTACAGATACGCAGTATTTT. It codes for CASSVGAGGTDTQYF.

The V call is TRBV5-1, the J call TRBJ2-7, with TRBD2 matching over 7 bases. Germline V CDR1 and CDR2: SGHRS, YFSETQ. After removal of 7 bases from V and 6 bases from J, the junction contained 10 bases not matched to a gene. This CDR3 has 13 residues. The CDR3 spells CASSLTGGSEQYF. CDR3 coding DNA: TGCGCCAGCTCCCTTACGGGGGGTTCCGAGCAGTACTTC.

This chain joins TRBV4-1 and TRBJ2-2; possibly TRBD1 for D (6 bases). The CDR3 consists of 16 residues. Trimming removed 4 bases at V and 6 bases at J, with 18 bases between. CDR1 and CDR2 from the germline V gene are MGHRA and YSYEKL. CDR3 nucleotides: TGCGCCAGCAGCCTGACATTAAACCCAGGGGCCGGGGAGCTGTTTTTT. This encodes CASSLTLNPGAGELFF.

The chain links TRBV28 to TRBJ1-5; D remains ambiguous. This CDR3 comprises 14 residues. Deletions cut 2 bases from V and 2 bases from J, with 7 bases between. Germline V gene sequence: CDR1 MDHEN, CDR2 SYDVKM. As DNA, the CDR3 is TGTGCCAGCAGTTTAACCCGGGGCAATCAGCCCCAGCATTTT. Amino acids: CASSLTRGNQPQHF.

This clone has only a few counts. The V gene is TRBV18, the J gene TRBJ2-1; 7 nucleotides match TRBD2. V lost 6 bases, J lost 12 bases, and 5 bases stayed unmatched. CDR1 and CDR2 from the germline V gene are KGHSH and LQKENI. This CDR3 has 11 residues. The CDR3, as DNA: TGTGCCAGCTCCCTAGCGGATCTGCAGTTCTTC. Its translation: CASSLADLQFF.

The CDR3 DNA reads TGTGCCAGCAATACGGACAGCTACAATGAGCAGTTCTTC. As protein: CASNTDSYNEQFF. The rearrangement links TRBV12-3 or TRBV12-4 to TRBJ2-1; perhaps TRBD1 as D (6 bases). The CDR3 has 13 amino acids. Trimming removed 7 bases at V and 3 bases at J, with 10 bases between.

V usage is TRBV9 and J usage is TRBJ2-5; 12 bases align to TRBD1. The V segment lost 2 bases and the J segment 5 bases; nucleotides outside the gene matches: 7. Germline values: CDR1 SGDLS, CDR2 YYNGEE. CDR3 length: 16 residues. Here the CDR3 reads CASSVMGQGAGETQYF. Here the CDR3 DNA reads TGTGCCAGCAGCGTTATGGGACAGGGGGCCGGGGAGACCCAGTACTTC.

This chain joins TRBV30 and TRBJ1-1, with D possibly matching TRBD1 (6 bases). Trimming cost V 8 bases and J 6 bases, with 19 bases left between them. The CDR3 covers 13 residues. Germline loops: CDR1 GTSNPN, CDR2 SVGIG (reference sequence). CDR3 residues: CAGDRPWAPEAFF. CDR3 bases: TGTGCCGGCGACAGGCCGTGGGCGCCTGAAGCTTTCTTT.

The J gene is TRBJ1-1, the V gene TRBV5-1; the D gene is possibly TRBD1 (6 bases). Germline CDR1 SGHRS, CDR2 YFSETQ. V was pared by 7 bases and J by 7 bases, with 11 bases between. The CDR3 covers 11 residues. The CDR3 protein is CASLGQSEAFF. Written as DNA, the CDR3 is TGCGCCAGCCTTGGACAGAGTGAAGCTTTCTTT.

The chain carries TRBV10-3 and TRBJ2-1; TRBD1 matches 9 bases. The germline gives CDR1 ENHRY, CDR2 SYGVKD. V shed 5 bases, J shed 8 bases, and the junction held 7 bases outside the gene matches. CDR3 length: 14 amino acids. The CDR3 DNA reads TGTGCCATCAGTCCGGGACAGGGTACCGATGAGCAGTTCTTC. It yields the protein CAISPGQGTDEQFF.

The chain uses TRBV10-2 and TRBJ1-2, with 9 bases lining up with TRBD1. Germline values: CDR1 WSHSY, CDR2 SAAADI. J lost 0 bases, V lost 3 bases, and 14 bases had no gene match. The CDR3 spans 19 residues. This CDR3 reads CASSDFIRDRDFSNYGYTF. CDR3 sequence (DNA): TGCGCCAGCAGTGACTTTATTCGGGACAGGGACTTTTCTAACTATGGCTACACCTTC.

The chain has TRBV5-1 and TRBJ2-3; 11 positions match TRBD2. Trimming at V came to 7 bases and at J to 5 bases, leaving 9 bases not matched to a gene. CDR3 length: 15 residues. Germline assignment: CDR1 SGHRS and CDR2 YFSETQ. In DNA form, the CDR3 reads TGCGCCAGCCGCGGAGTTAGCGGGGGGGGAGATACGCAGTATTTT. Translation: CASRGVSGGGDTQYF.

The rearrangement joins TRBV7-2 to TRBJ1-1; maybe TRBD1 (6 bases). Trimming shortened V by 5 bases and J by 1 base, and 17 bases separated the two germline ends. From germline, CDR1 is SGHTA and CDR2 FQGNSA. The CDR3 runs to 16 residues. The CDR3 coding sequence is TGTGCCAGCAGCCCCCCGGGGAGGGGGAAGAACACTGAAGCTTTCTTT. Translated: CASSPPGRGKNTEAFF. The complete variable domain, with remaining parts taken from reference TRBV7-2 and TRBJ1-1, reads GAGVSQSPSNKVTEKGKDVELRCDPISGHTALYWYRQSLGQGLEFLIYFQGNSAPDKSGLPSDRFSAERTGGSVSTLTIQRTQQEDSAVYLCASSPPGRGKNTEAFFGQGTRLTVV.

As to this clone: The same CDR3 also results from other DNA sequences found in this sample. The J gene is TRBJ1-4, the V gene TRBV7-2; D gene unclear. V lost 1 base and J lost 2, with 5 bases in between. Germline CDR1 and CDR2: SGHTA and FQGNSA. This CDR3 contains 14 residues. CDR3 region: CASSLGGTNEKLFF. The CDR3 DNA is TGTGCCAGCAGCTTAGGAGGTACTAATGAAAAACTGTTTTTT.

The DNA of the CDR3 is TGTGCCAGCAGCTTAGCGGGGCAGGGTTCCTACGAGCAGTACTTC. This sequence encodes CASSLAGQGSYEQYF. The gene calls are TRBV11-1 and TRBJ2-7, with D possibly being TRBD1 (5 bases). The germline V and J ends were trimmed by 0 bases and 1 base, with 10 bases remaining between them. This CDR3 region has 15 residues. Germline loops: CDR1 SGHAT, CDR2 FQDESV (reference sequence).

The CDR3 spells CASSYSSGEGPGANVLTF. Here the CDR3 DNA reads TGTGCCAGCAGTTACTCTAGCGGGGAAGGGCCTGGGGCCAACGTCCTGACTTTC. The J gene is TRBJ2-6, the V gene TRBV6-2 or TRBV6-3, with TRBD2 matching 8 bases. The V and J ends lost 0 bases and 2 bases, in that order; junction bases with no gene match: 6. The CDR3 loop spans 18 amino acids. Germline assignment: CDR1 MNHEY and CDR2 SVGEGT.

The gene calls are TRBV13 and TRBJ2-7; 9 nucleotides align to TRBD1. The CDR3 has 15 amino acids. V trimming: 2 bases; J trimming: 7 bases; junction bases outside the gene matches: 9. CDR1 and CDR2 from the germline V gene are PRHDT and FYEKMQ (reference sequence). CDR3 loop: CASSLPGTGIGEQYF. The CDR3, as DNA: TGTGCCAGCAGCTTACCCGGGACAGGGATTGGGGAGCAGTACTTC.

In nucleotides, the CDR3 is TGTGCCAGCAGAAGTGAACAGGGCACTTGGGAAAAACTGTTTTTT. Amino acids: CASRSEQGTWEKLFF. The chain couples TRBV28 to TRBJ1-4; a possible D gene is TRBD1 (6 bases). The ends were cut back, 6 bases at V and 8 bases at J, with 19 bases in the middle. Germline loops: CDR1 MDHEN, CDR2 SYDVKM. The CDR3 has 15 residues.

This clone was detected only a few times. The rearrangement links TRBV4-2 to TRBJ2-7, with TRBD1 matching 10 bases. J was trimmed by 3 bases and V by 0 bases; bases with no gene match: 5. CDR3 length: 16 residues. Germline CDR1 is LGHNA and CDR2 is YNFKEQ. The CDR3 sequence: CASSQDMGQGIYEQYF. The CDR3 bases are TGTGCCAGCAGCCAAGATATGGGACAGGGGATCTACGAGCAGTACTTC.

The chain recombines TRBV29-1 with TRBJ1-5, with D perhaps matching TRBD1 (5 bases). V shed 6 bases and J shed 5 bases, with 14 bases lying between them. Looked up from germline, CDR1 is SQVTM and CDR2 is ANQGSEA. This CDR3 spans 13 amino acids. CDR3 sequence: CSVTGGFDQPQHF. For the CDR3, the DNA is TGCAGCGTCACGGGGGGATTTGATCAGCCCCAGCATTTT.

The chain combines TRBV28 with TRBJ1-1, with unresolved D. This CDR3 comprises 15 residues. V lost 4 bases and J lost 2, with 14 bases in between. CDR1 is MDHEN and CDR2 is SYDVKM in the germline V gene. The CDR3, as DNA: TGTGCCAGCAGTTCCCCGGGAGGCGGCAACACTGAAGCTTTCTTT. Protein product: CASSSPGGGNTEAFF.

This sequence joins TRBV9 and TRBJ2-7; weak D call: TRBD1 (6 bases). Germline CDR1 reads SGDLS; CDR2 reads YYNGEE. V was trimmed by 0 bases and J by 0 bases, leaving 10 bases between them. CDR3 length equals 15 residues. CDR3 in DNA: TGTGCCAGCAGCGTAGCTCCGGGACACTCCTACGAGCAGTACTTC. It specifies CASSVAPGHSYEQYF. The full variable domain, completed using reference TRBV9 and TRBJ2-7, is DSGVTQTPKHLITATGQRVTLRCSPRSGDLSVYWYQQSLDQGLQFLIQYYNGEERAKGNILERFSAQQFPDLHSELNLSSLELGDSALYFCASSVAPGHSYEQYFGPGTRLTVT.

The J gene is TRBJ2-1, the V gene TRBV2, with 10 bases lining up with TRBD2. The CDR3 has 16 residues. V shed 1 base, J shed 11 bases, and the junction held 11 bases outside the gene matches. CDR1 and CDR2 from the germline V gene are SNHLY and FYNNEI. The CDR3 DNA is TGTGCCAGCAGTGAAGGTACGAGTAGCGGGGGGAGTCAGCAGTTCTTC. Its protein product is CASSEGTSSGGSQQFF.

This clone has a handful of counts. The chain is built from TRBV2 and TRBJ1-6, with D perhaps matching TRBD1 (5 bases). CDR1 is SNHLY and CDR2 is FYNNEI in the germline V gene. V was clipped by 6 bases and J by 11 bases, with 17 bases between them. This CDR3 spans 14 amino acids. As DNA, the CDR3 is TGTGCCAGCAGCGCGGGGCTGCGGGGGACACCCCTCCACTTT. Its translation: CASSAGLRGTPLHF.

This chain uses TRBV3-1 (or the pseudogene TRBV3-2) with TRBJ1-6; D unresolved. Trimming took off 0 bases at V and 0 bases at J, with 21 bases between the two ends. Germline loops: CDR1 LGHDT, CDR2 YNNKEL (reference sequence). The CDR3 is made up of 21 amino acids. In DNA form, the CDR3 reads TGTGCCAGCAGCCAAGAGTTGAACCTCCAGAGAGGAGGCTCCTATAATTCACCCCTCCACTTT. Translated, it gives CASSQELNLQRGGSYNSPLHF.

The chain uses TRBV29-1 and TRBJ2-7; no definite D call. V lost 3 bases, J lost 2 bases, and 14 bases lay in between. Germline CDR1 reads SQVTM; CDR2 reads ANQGSEA. CDR3 size: 14 residues. The CDR3: CSVDCSTETYEQYF. The CDR3 nucleotides read TGCAGCGTTGATTGCTCAACAGAAACCTACGAGCAGTACTTC.

This rearrangement joins TRBV30 to TRBJ2-1; 15 nucleotides match TRBD2. The germline CDR1 and CDR2 sequences are GTSNPN and SVGIG (reference sequence). This CDR3 has 14 residues. The ends lost 2 bases at V and 9 bases at J; junction bases unmatched: 2. The CDR3, as DNA: TGTGCCTGGAGTTTGGGACTAGCGGGGGGTGAGCAGTTCTTC. Translating gives CAWSLGLAGGEQFF.